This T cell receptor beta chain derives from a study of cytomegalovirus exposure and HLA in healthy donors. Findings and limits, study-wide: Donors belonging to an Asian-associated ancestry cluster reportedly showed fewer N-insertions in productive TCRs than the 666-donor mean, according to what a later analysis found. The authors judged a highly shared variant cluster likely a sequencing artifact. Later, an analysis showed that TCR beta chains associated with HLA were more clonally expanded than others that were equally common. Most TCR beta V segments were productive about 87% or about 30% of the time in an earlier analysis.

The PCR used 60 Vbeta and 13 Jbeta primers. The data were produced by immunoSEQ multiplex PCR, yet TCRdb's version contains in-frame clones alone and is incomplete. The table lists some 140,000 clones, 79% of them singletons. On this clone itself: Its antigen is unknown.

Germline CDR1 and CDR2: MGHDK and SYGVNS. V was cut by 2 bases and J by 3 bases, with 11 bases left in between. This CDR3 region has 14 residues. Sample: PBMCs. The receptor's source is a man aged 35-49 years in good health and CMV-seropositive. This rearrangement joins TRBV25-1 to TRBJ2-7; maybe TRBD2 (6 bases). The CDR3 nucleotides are TGTGCCAGCAGTGAACTGGACGGGAGCTACGAGCAGTACTTC. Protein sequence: CASSELDGSYEQYF.